This T cell receptor (beta chain) was found in a study of cytomegalovirus exposure and HLA in healthy donors. PCR primers comprised 60 Vbeta and 13 Jbeta primers. Data came from immunoSEQ multiplex PCR; TCRdb stores just in-frame clones and leaves some out. This table has 70,000 to 100,000 clones, around 70% appearing once. Only a few counts were recorded for this clone. This CDR3 comprises 11 residues. CDR1 SGHNT and CDR2 YYREEE come from the germline V gene (reference sequence). Trimming shortened V by 0 bases and J by 13 bases, and 10 bases separated the two germline ends. Sequencing was performed on PBMCs. This sequence originates from a man aged 50 to 59 in good health and CMV-seronegative. The rearrangement links TRBV5-4 to TRBJ1-2; a possible D gene is TRBD1 (5 bases). CDR3 sequence (DNA): TGTGCCAGCAGCTTGGATTGGACATCCACCTTC. Its translation: CASSLDWTSTF. The variable domain in full, completed from reference TRBV5-4 and TRBJ1-2, reads ETGVTQSPTHLIKTRGQQVTLRCSSQSGHNTVSWYQQALGQGPQFIFQYYREEENGRGNFPPRFSGLQFPNYSSELNVNALELDDSALYLCASSLDWTSTFGSGTRLTVV.